Presented here are 13 T cell receptor beta chains from one specimen sequenced in a study of technical replicates of blood from a handful of donors. Clones were read by immunoSEQ multiplex PCR, and TCRdb kept only the in-frame ones, dropping some. The table has some 80,000 clones, 91% seen once. Sequenced material: T cells isolated from PBMCs. These receptors were collected from a human donor in good health.

The rearrangement joins TRBV6-1 to TRBJ1-1; D is ambiguous. Germline-derived CDR1 and CDR2 are MNHNS and SASEGT. V lost 5 bases and J lost 1, with 8 bases in between. The CDR3 contains 13 residues. CDR3: CASSSRSNTEAFF. CDR3 DNA sequence: TGTGCCAGCAGTTCTCGGTCGAACACTGAAGCTTTCTTT.

The chain has TRBV10-3 and TRBJ2-7; maybe TRBD2 (5 bases). This CDR3 contains 15 residues. Germline CDR1 is ENHRY and CDR2 is SYGVKD. V lost 8 bases to trimming and J lost 6 bases, with 23 bases between them. CDR3 nucleotides: TGTGCCATCGAGGAGAGCGGAGGTCCTTTCGGCGAGCAGTACTTC. Protein product: CAIEESGGPFGEQYF.

This clone was seen only a few times. V usage is TRBV30 and J usage is TRBJ1-5; 8 nucleotides agree with TRBD1. Germline V gene data show CDR1 as GTSNPN and CDR2 as SVGIG (reference sequence). The CDR3 is made up of 13 amino acids. With 1 base clipped from V and 7 bases from J, the junction kept 3 bases outside the gene matches. The CDR3 DNA sequence: TGTGCCTGGAGTGAGGACAGGGAACAGCCCCAGCATTTT. The encoded protein is CAWSEDREQPQHF.

The rearrangement uses TRBV28 and TRBJ2-7; 9 bases are shared with TRBD1. Looked up from germline, CDR1 is MDHEN and CDR2 is SYDVKM. J was trimmed by 0 bases and V by 4 bases; bases with no gene match: 4. This CDR3 has 15 amino acids. This CDR3 is CASSYRGRVSYEQYF. DNA for the CDR3: TGTGCCAGCAGTTACAGGGGGCGAGTCTCCTACGAGCAGTACTTC.

On this clone itself: A junction end diverges from the germline sequence, so it may reflect a read error. V usage is TRBV14 and J usage is TRBJ2-7; a possible D gene is TRBD1 (6 bases). This CDR3 has 15 residues. Germline V gene lookup returns CDR1 SGHDN and CDR2 FVKESK. The CDR3 loop reads CASSQIGGNAPNLYF. The CDR3 DNA follows: TGTGCCAGCAGCCAAATAGGGGGAAATGCTCCAAACCTATATTTC.

The V call is TRBV6-5, the J call TRBJ1-1; D not resolved. Between the trimmed V and J ends, which lost 2 bases and 0 bases, there was a span of 10 bases. This CDR3 contains 15 residues. Germline V gene lookup returns CDR1 MNHEY and CDR2 SVGAGI. The CDR3 is CASSYISVLNTEAFF. The CDR3 DNA sequence: TGTGCCAGCAGTTACATTTCGGTATTGAACACTGAAGCTTTCTTT.

The chain has TRBV5-1 and TRBJ2-3; tentatively, D is TRBD2 (7 bases). Germline lookup yields CDR1 SGHRS and CDR2 YFSETQ. The CDR3 is 14 residues long. V shed 0 bases and J shed 7 bases, with 12 bases lying between them. The CDR3 region has the DNA TGCGCCAGCAGCTTGGACAGGGAGGGAAATACGCAGTATTTT. It encodes CASSLDREGNTQYF.

This clone was detected a few times. The chain combines TRBV7-9 with TRBJ1-1, with no clear D. The V end lost 3 bases, the J end lost 7 bases, and 9 bases lay between the germline ends. CDR3 length: 12 residues. CDR1 is SEHNR and CDR2 is FQNEAQ in the germline V gene (reference sequence). For the CDR3, the DNA is TGTGCCAGCAGCTTTTCTGCGGTTGAAGCTTTCTTT. Translated, it gives CASSFSAVEAFF.

This clone occurred once. This chain joins TRBV29-1 and TRBJ2-3, with TRBD2 matching 7 bases. V was pared by 5 bases and J by 2 bases, with 7 bases of the junction left unmatched. The germline V gene has CDR1 SQVTM and CDR2 ANQGSEA. CDR3 length equals 14 residues. CDR3 in amino acids: CSVSSGSPTDTQYF. The CDR3 region has the DNA TGCAGCGTTTCTAGCGGATCCCCCACAGATACGCAGTATTTT.

This clone has more than one count but fewer than ten. In DNA form, the CDR3 reads TGCAGCGTTACCAGGGAATCCAACACTGAAGCTTTCTTT. Its protein product is CSVTRESNTEAFF. This chain connects TRBV29-1 to TRBJ1-1, with D perhaps matching TRBD1 (5 bases). Trimming shortened V by 5 bases and J by 2 bases, and 12 bases separated the two germline ends. The CDR3 runs to 13 residues. The germline V gene has CDR1 SQVTM and CDR2 ANQGSEA.

The chain recombines TRBV13 with TRBJ2-7; the D gene is possibly TRBD2 (5 bases). Trimming removed 3 bases at V and 7 bases at J, with 10 bases between. The length of the CDR3 is 12 residues. Germline CDR1 is PRHDT and CDR2 is FYEKMQ (reference sequence). CDR3 nucleotides: TGTGCCAGCAGCTTGCGTACTAGGGAGCAGTACTTC. It encodes CASSLRTREQYF.

The J gene is TRBJ2-7, the V gene TRBV28; weak D call: TRBD1 (6 bases). V was cut by 3 bases and J by 4 bases, with 13 bases left in between. This CDR3 is built from 14 residues. Germline values: CDR1 MDHEN, CDR2 SYDVKM. The CDR3 DNA follows: TGTGCCAGCAGTTTCCGGACAGCCCCTTACGAGCAGTACTTC. Protein product: CASSFRTAPYEQYF. The full variable domain, rest sourced from reference TRBV28 and TRBJ2-7, is DVKVTQSSRYLVKRTGEKVFLECVQDMDHENMFWYRQDPGLGLRLIYFSYDVKMKEKGDIPEGYSVSREKKERFSLILESASTNQTSMYLCASSFRTAPYEQYFGPGTRLTVT.

In its sample, this clone was seen once. The chain uses TRBV2 and TRBJ2-1, with TRBD2 identical over 10 bases. There are 14 residues in the CDR3. J was trimmed by 4 bases and V by 10 bases; bases with no gene match: 7. Germline V gene sequence: CDR1 SNHLY, CDR2 FYNNEI. The CDR3 DNA sequence: TGTGCCACCCGAGGGACTAGCGAGTACAATGAGCAGTTCTTC. Translating gives CATRGTSEYNEQFF.